This entry features one T cell receptor (beta chain) sequence. Its target is unknown. This entry belongs to a study of CD8 T cells in ankylosing spondylitis. Regarding the study as a whole: Reported data indicate significant enrichment of disease-linked clones within matched ankylosing spondylitis synovial fluid. Relatively scarce in peripheral blood, disease-linked clones were CD8+. Previous work reported some of these motif variants in the synovial fluid and blood of reactive arthritis. The study identified a TCR beta motif of under 10 highly homologous variants that appeared characteristic of ankylosing spondylitis blood.

TCRdb passed the 5' RACE reads through MiXCR, listing each CDR3 protein once. This sample carries roughly 450,000 distinct CDR3 sequences, roughly a quarter of them seen once, and the ten largest clones take under 0.9%. Germline V gene sequence: CDR1 SGHAT, CDR2 FQNNGV. J was trimmed by 2 bases and V by 4 bases; bases with no gene match: 15. This CDR3 spans 19 amino acids. The chain uses TRBV11-2 and TRBJ2-2, with 8 bases that match TRBD2. The sequence derives from a male donor with ankylosing spondylitis. Sequenced input: blood, either unsorted or a sorted T cell fraction (not recorded which). The CDR3 here is CASSSQPVTSGTNTGELFF. DNA for the CDR3: TGTGCCAGCAGCTCCCAGCCCGTTACTAGCGGCACTAACACCGGGGAGCTGTTTTTT.